One TCR beta chain is described in this entry. Its cognate antigen is unknown. Researchers amplified the TCR beta CDR3 regions from RNA transcripts. Carried out on the TCR CDR3, a first-round RT-PCR used the HTBI primer set. TCRdb independently ran MiXCR on the multiplex PCR reads; one entry per CDR3 protein. The table has a few hundred thousand distinct CDR3 sequences, less than 25% seen once. Germline assignment: CDR1 GTSNPN and CDR2 SVGIG (reference sequence). CDR3 size: 16 residues. V lost 1 base to trimming and J lost 2 bases, with 14 bases between them. This sample is drawn from a study of T cells in Graves' hyperthyroidism and ophthalmopathy. Regarding the study as a whole: Model predictions of ophthalmopathy came a median approximately 6.5 months before onset.

PBMCs were sourced from approximately 9.3 ml fresh peripheral blood. The rearrangement links TRBV30 to TRBJ2-2, with D perhaps TRBD2 (5 bases). This TCR derives from a woman aged 65 to 85 with Graves' ophthalmopathy. Sample: blood. The CDR3 DNA reads as TGTGCCTGGAGTGGTTCGAGCGGAAGAAACACCGGGGAGCTGTTTTTT. Its protein product is CAWSGSSGRNTGELFF.